Each of the 13 T cell receptor beta chains below was sequenced from the same sample in a study of Graves' ophthalmopathy and Graves' hyperthyroidism. Amplification of the TCR beta CDR3 regions used RNA transcripts (as template). HTBI primers primed a first-round RT-PCR, and a second-round multiplex PCR followed. TCRdb re-called the multiplex PCR reads through MiXCR, storing one row per CDR3 protein. The table shows approximately 460,000 distinct CDR3 sequences, with about an eighth occurring only once. Input material: blood. These receptors originate from a woman aged 30 to 39 with Graves' ophthalmopathy.

As DNA, the CDR3 is TGTGCCAGCAGTCCTCCCGAGAAGGGGGCGCTTGGGGAGCAGTACTTC. As protein: CASSPPEKGALGEQYF. The chain joins TRBV28 to TRBJ2-7; 7 bases agree with TRBD1. CDR1 MDHEN and CDR2 SYDVKM come from the germline V gene. This CDR3 is 16 amino acids long. Trimming at V came to 5 bases and at J to 7 bases, leaving 17 bases not matched to a gene.

This clonotype occurred many times. The J gene is TRBJ2-2, the V gene TRBV27; 12 bases are shared with TRBD2. The germline V gene has CDR1 MNHEY and CDR2 SMNVEV (reference sequence). This CDR3 region has 17 residues. J lost 4 bases, V lost 2 bases, and 5 bases had no gene match. In DNA, the CDR3 is TGTGCCAGCAGTTTACTTCCTAGCGGGGGGGTCACCGGGGAGCTGTTTTTT. Translation: CASSLLPSGGVTGELFF.

This clonotype was seen at least ten times. The chain recombines TRBV12-5 with TRBJ1-5, with TRBD1 as a possible D gene (6 bases). The germline V and J ends were trimmed by 9 bases and 5 bases, with 17 bases remaining between them. This CDR3 region has 14 residues. Germline V gene sequence: CDR1 LGHNT, CDR2 FRNRAP. In nucleotides, the CDR3 is TGTGCTAGCCGGGACAATAACAACCATCAGCCCCAGCATTTT. It codes for CASRDNNNHQPQHF.

This clonotype was seen many times. The rearrangement uses TRBV7-2 and TRBJ2-5; D may match TRBD1 or TRBD2 (5 bases each). Between the trimmed V and J ends, which lost 5 bases and 7 bases, there was a span of 14 bases. The germline V gene encodes CDR1 SGHTA and CDR2 FQGNSA. The CDR3 contains 13 residues. The CDR3 loop reads CASSPRTGGTQYF. In nucleotides, the CDR3 is TGTGCCAGCAGCCCCCGGACTGGGGGGACCCAGTACTTC.

This clonotype was recorded many times. The CDR3 loop reads CASSETFLVEQYF. CDR3 DNA sequence: TGTGCCAGCAGTGAAACCTTTTTAGTTGAGCAGTACTTC. The gene calls are TRBV6-1 and TRBJ2-7; D call uncertain. This CDR3 is built from 13 residues. CDR1 is MNHNS, CDR2 SASEGT, per germline. V lost 2 bases to trimming and J lost 7 bases, with 12 bases between them.

The sample holds a few counts of this clonotype. Compared with germline, one end of the junction differs, possibly owing to a read error. V usage is TRBV2 and J usage is TRBJ1-1; D possibly corresponds to TRBD1 (5 bases). CDR3 size: 13 residues. Germline values: CDR1 SNHLY, CDR2 FYNNEI. CDR3 region: CASRGPENTEVFF. In nucleotides, the CDR3 is TGTGCCAGCAGGGGGCCCGAGAACACTGAAGTTTTCTTT.

This clonotype was picked up many times. The J gene is TRBJ1-3, the V gene TRBV7-2; D is undetermined. The ends were cut back, 0 bases at V and 0 bases at J, with 9 bases in the middle. Germline CDR1 reads SGHTA; CDR2 reads FQGNSA. The CDR3 is 16 residues long. The CDR3 bases are TGTGCCAGCAGCTTAGCCAGGTCCGGCTCTGGAAACACCATATATTTT. Amino acids: CASSLARSGSGNTIYF.

The chain carries TRBV2 and TRBJ1-5; TRBD1 might be the D (5 bases). Between the trimmed V and J ends, which lost 6 bases and 0 bases, there was a span of 12 bases. The CDR3 extends over 15 amino acids. Per the germline V gene, CDR1 is SNHLY and CDR2 is FYNNEI. The CDR3 sequence: CASRQGTDSNQPQHF. The CDR3 nucleotides are TGTGCCAGCAGACAAGGGACGGATAGCAATCAGCCCCAGCATTTT.

This clonotype was detected many times. This chain connects TRBV9 to TRBJ2-5; D not certain. V shed 4 bases and J shed 5 bases, with 15 bases lying between them. The CDR3 has 14 amino acids. Germline lookup yields CDR1 SGDLS and CDR2 YYNGEE. The CDR3: CASSPGGVAETQYF. CDR3 coding DNA: TGTGCCAGCAGCCCGGGTGGGGTCGCGGAGACCCAGTACTTC.

This clonotype has at least ten counts. This chain connects TRBV12-3 or TRBV12-4 to TRBJ1-5; D perhaps matches TRBD1 (6 bases). This CDR3 spans 15 amino acids. The V end lost 7 bases, the J end lost 4 bases, and 17 bases lay between the germline ends. CDR3 bases: TGTGCCAGCAAAAAAAGGGGGGTCCGAAATCAGCCCCAGCATTTT. This gives the protein CASKKRGVRNQPQHF.

The sample holds many counts of this clonotype. The CDR3 bases are TGTGCCATCAGTGAGATGGCGGCGGACACTGAAGCTTTCTTT. This translates into CAISEMAADTEAFF. The V gene is TRBV10-3, the J gene TRBJ1-1; D gene uncertain. CDR3 size: 14 residues. The V gene's germline CDR1 is ENHRY and CDR2 SYGVKD. V lost 2 bases, J lost 3 bases, and 10 bases lay in between.

This clonotype was seen at least ten times. The V call is TRBV6-2 or TRBV6-3, the J call TRBJ1-2; D unresolved. The germline gives CDR1 MNHEY, CDR2 SVGEGT. CDR3 length equals 13 residues. Trimming stripped 6 bases from V and 4 bases from J, with 12 bases between. This CDR3 reads CASRRGSPYGYTF. For the CDR3, the DNA is TGTGCCAGCAGACGCGGGTCCCCCTATGGCTACACCTTC.

This clonotype was recorded at least ten times. This sequence joins TRBV12-5 and TRBJ1-3; no firm D call. The CDR3 covers 13 residues. The ends were cut back, 11 bases at V and 3 bases at J, with 14 bases in the middle. CDR1 LGHNT and CDR2 FRNRAP come from the germline V gene. The CDR3 DNA follows: TGTGCTGGCAAACCCTCCAGTGGAAACACCATATATTTT. Amino acids: CAGKPSSGNTIYF.